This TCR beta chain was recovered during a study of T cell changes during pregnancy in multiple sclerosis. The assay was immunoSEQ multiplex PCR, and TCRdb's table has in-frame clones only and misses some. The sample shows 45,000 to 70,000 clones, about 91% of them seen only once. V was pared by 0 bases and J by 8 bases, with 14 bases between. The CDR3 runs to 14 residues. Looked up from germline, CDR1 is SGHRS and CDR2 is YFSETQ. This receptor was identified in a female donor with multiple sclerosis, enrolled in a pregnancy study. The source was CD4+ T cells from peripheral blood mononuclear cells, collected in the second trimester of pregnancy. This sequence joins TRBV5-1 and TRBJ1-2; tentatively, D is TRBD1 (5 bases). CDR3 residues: CASSLGARDRGYTF. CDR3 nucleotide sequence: TGCGCCAGCAGCTTGGGCGCCAGGGATCGCGGCTACACCTTC.